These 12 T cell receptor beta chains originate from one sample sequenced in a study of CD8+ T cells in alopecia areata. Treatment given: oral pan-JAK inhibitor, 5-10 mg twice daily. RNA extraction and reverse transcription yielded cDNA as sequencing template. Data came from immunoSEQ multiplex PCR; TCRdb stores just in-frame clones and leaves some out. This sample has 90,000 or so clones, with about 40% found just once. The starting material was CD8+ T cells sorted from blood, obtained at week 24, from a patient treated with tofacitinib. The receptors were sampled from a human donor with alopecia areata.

The CDR3 spells CASSLFYSTGELFF. The CDR3 region has the DNA TGCGCCAGCAGCTTATTTTATAGCACCGGGGAGCTGTTTTTT. The chain is built from TRBV5-1 and TRBJ2-2; D is uncertain. V lost 2 bases, J lost 4 bases, and 9 bases lay in between. Germline lookup yields CDR1 SGHRS and CDR2 YFSETQ. This CDR3 contains 14 residues.

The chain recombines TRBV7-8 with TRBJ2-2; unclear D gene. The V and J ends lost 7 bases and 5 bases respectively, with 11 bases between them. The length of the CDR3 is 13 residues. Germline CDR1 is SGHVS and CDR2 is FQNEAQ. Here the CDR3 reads CASTPTWTGELFF. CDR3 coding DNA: TGTGCCAGCACCCCTACGTGGACCGGGGAGCTGTTTTTT.

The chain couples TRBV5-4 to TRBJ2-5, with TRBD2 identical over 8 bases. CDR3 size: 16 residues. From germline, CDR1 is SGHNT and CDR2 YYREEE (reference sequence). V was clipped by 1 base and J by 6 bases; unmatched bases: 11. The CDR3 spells CASSLSREGREKTQYF. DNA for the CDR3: TGTGCCAGCAGCTTGAGCCGGGAGGGGCGGGAGAAGACCCAGTACTTC.

CDR3 coding DNA: TGCGCCAGCAGCCAAGGGAGAGGTGAGCAGTTCTTC. This translates into CASSQGRGEQFF. The chain uses TRBV4-1 and TRBJ2-1, with D hard to call. The CDR3 sequence is 12 residues long. From germline, CDR1 is MGHRA and CDR2 YSYEKL. Between the trimmed V and J ends, which lost 1 base and 9 bases, there was a span of 7 bases.

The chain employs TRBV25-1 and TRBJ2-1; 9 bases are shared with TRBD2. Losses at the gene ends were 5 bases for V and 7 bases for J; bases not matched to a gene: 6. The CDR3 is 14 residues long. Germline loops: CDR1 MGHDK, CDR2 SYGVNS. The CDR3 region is CASSLAGAGNEQFF. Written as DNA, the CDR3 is TGTGCCAGCAGTTTAGCGGGAGCTGGGAATGAGCAGTTCTTC. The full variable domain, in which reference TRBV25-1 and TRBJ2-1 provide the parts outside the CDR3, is EADIYQTPRYLVIGTGKKITLECSQTMGHDKMYWYQQDPGMELHLIHYSYGVNSTEKGDLSSESTVSRIRTEHFPLTLESARPSHTSQYLCASSLAGAGNEQFFGPGTRLTVL.

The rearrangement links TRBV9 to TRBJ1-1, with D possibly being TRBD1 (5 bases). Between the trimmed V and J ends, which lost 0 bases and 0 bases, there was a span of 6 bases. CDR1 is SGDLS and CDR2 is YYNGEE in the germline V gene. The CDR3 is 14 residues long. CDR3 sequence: CASSVGDLNTEAFF. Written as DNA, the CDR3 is TGTGCCAGCAGCGTAGGGGACTTGAACACTGAAGCTTTCTTT.

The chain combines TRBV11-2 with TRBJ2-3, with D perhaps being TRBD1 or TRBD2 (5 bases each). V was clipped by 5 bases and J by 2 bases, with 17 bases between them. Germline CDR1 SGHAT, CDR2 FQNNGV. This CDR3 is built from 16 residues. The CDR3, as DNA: TGTGCCAGCAGCCCCGCCGGGACGTCGCACACAGATACGCAGTATTTT. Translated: CASSPAGTSHTDTQYF.

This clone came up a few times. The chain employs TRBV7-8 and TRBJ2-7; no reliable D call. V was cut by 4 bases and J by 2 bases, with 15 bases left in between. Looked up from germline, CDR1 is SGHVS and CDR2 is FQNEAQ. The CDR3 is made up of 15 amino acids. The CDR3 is CASSWQYEVPYEQYF. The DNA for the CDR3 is TGTGCCAGCAGCTGGCAGTACGAGGTGCCCTACGAGCAGTACTTC.

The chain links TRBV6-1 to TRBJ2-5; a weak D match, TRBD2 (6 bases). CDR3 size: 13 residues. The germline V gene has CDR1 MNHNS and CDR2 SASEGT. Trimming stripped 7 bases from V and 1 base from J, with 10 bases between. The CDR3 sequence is CASIHGGQETQYF. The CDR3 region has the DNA TGTGCCAGCATCCACGGGGGCCAAGAGACCCAGTACTTC.

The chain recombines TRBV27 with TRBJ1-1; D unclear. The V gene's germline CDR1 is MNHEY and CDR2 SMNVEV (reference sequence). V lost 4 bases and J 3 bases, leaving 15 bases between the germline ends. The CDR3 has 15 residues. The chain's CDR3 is CASSSHGRGDTEAFF. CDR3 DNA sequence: TGTGCCAGCAGTTCTCACGGGAGAGGAGACACTGAAGCTTTCTTT.

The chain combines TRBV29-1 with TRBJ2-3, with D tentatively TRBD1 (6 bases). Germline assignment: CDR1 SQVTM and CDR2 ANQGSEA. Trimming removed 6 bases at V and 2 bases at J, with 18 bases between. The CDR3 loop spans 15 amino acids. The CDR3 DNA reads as TGCAGCGTCCCCGGGACACAGGGTTTCACAGATACGCAGTATTTT. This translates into CSVPGTQGFTDTQYF.

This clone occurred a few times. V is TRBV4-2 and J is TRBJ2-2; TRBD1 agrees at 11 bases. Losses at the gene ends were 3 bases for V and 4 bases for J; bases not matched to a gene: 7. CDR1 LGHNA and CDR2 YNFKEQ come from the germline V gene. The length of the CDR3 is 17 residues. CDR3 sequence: CASSHPGQGASTGELFF. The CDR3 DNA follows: TGTGCCAGCAGCCATCCCGGACAGGGGGCGAGCACCGGGGAGCTGTTTTTT.